Below, 9 T cell receptor beta chains from the same sample are listed, as sequenced in a study of blood T cell repertoires in COVID-19 (TCRdb year 2020). The library came from the immunoSEQ multiplex PCR assay. TCRdb obtained this table from immuneACCESS and retained in-frame rearrangements with V and J assigned. These tables miss some clones; where compared with another copy, unresolved V genes account for less than half of the shortfall, and the remainder is unexplained. This sample gives 200,000 to 250,000 clones in total; about 85% of them show up just once. The top ten constitute 5.1% of the sample. Sequences were obtained from peripheral blood. These receptors were collected from a woman aged 55 to 70 who had recovered from COVID-19.

This clone was counted a few times. The rearrangement uses TRBV29-1 and TRBJ1-1; D possibly corresponds to TRBD1 (5 bases). The CDR3 sequence is 13 residues long. Trimming took off 6 bases at V and 0 bases at J, with 11 bases between the two ends. The germline CDR1 and CDR2 sequences are SQVTM and ANQGSEA. As DNA, the CDR3 is TGCAGCGTCCAGGGTATAATGAACACTGAAGCTTTCTTT. This translates into CSVQGIMNTEAFF.

The rearrangement links TRBV3-1 (or the pseudogene TRBV3-2) to TRBJ2-5, with 10 nucleotides matching TRBD2. The trim removed 1 base at V and 5 bases at J, leaving 10 bases unmatched. CDR1 and CDR2 (germline): LGHDT, YNNKEL (reference sequence). There are 17 residues in the CDR3. CDR3 sequence reads: CASSQGRSSGGRETQYF. Here the CDR3 DNA reads TGTGCCAGCAGCCAAGGCAGAAGTAGCGGGGGGCGGGAGACCCAGTACTTC.

Written as DNA, the CDR3 is TGTGCCATCAGTGAGAGGCAGGGCGGCTACAATGAGCAGTTCTTC. As protein: CAISERQGGYNEQFF. The chain joins TRBV10-3 to TRBJ2-1; D is possibly TRBD1 (5 bases). The V gene's germline CDR1 is ENHRY and CDR2 SYGVKD. Trimming removed 2 bases from V and 3 bases from J, with 11 bases in between. This CDR3 contains 15 residues.

This sequence joins TRBV27 and TRBJ2-3; tentative D call: TRBD1 (5 bases). The CDR3 totals 14 residues. Germline V gene lookup returns CDR1 MNHEY and CDR2 SMNVEV (reference sequence). V was shortened by 6 bases and J by 5 bases, with 15 bases between the two germline ends. CDR3 amino acids: CASRGPSSRDTQYF. CDR3 nucleotide sequence: TGTGCCAGCAGGGGGCCCAGTTCGAGAGATACGCAGTATTTT.

V is TRBV19 and J is TRBJ1-2; no clear D. This CDR3 has 12 amino acids. V was pared by 2 bases and J by 4 bases, with 5 bases between. Germline CDR1 reads LNHDA; CDR2 reads SQIVND (reference sequence). The CDR3 here is CASSIRSYGYTF. In DNA form, the CDR3 reads TGTGCCAGTAGTATACGTTCCTATGGCTACACCTTC.

In regard to this clone: The sample carries other DNA sequences with the same CDR3. This chain links TRBV19 with TRBJ2-3; TRBD1 matches at 7 bases. The CDR3 consists of 13 residues. Germline loops: CDR1 LNHDA, CDR2 SQIVND (reference sequence). Germline trimming cut 5 bases from V and 4 bases from J; bases unmatched to any gene: 3. The CDR3 DNA reads TGTGCCAGTAGTCGGCAGGGGGCAGATACGCAGTATTTT. Translating gives CASSRQGADTQYF.

V and J are TRBV12-5 and TRBJ1-6, with no clear D. Germline V gives CDR1 LGHNT, CDR2 FRNRAP. The CDR3 consists of 12 residues. Deletions cut 1 base from V and 9 bases from J, with 4 bases between. The CDR3 coding sequence is TGTGCTAGTGGTTTGGCATTTTCACCCCTCCACTTT. Translated, it gives CASGLAFSPLHF.

This clone was detected a few times. Distinct nucleotide sequences in the sample also encode this CDR3. The chain recombines TRBV3-1 (or the pseudogene TRBV3-2) with TRBJ1-3; D unclear. Germline V CDR1 and CDR2: LGHDT, YNNKEL (reference sequence). The CDR3 spans 15 residues. Trimming shortened V by 1 base and J by 4 bases, and 11 bases separated the two germline ends. The CDR3 loop is CASSQGQASGNTIYF. The CDR3 DNA reads as TGTGCCAGCAGCCAAGGCCAGGCTTCAGGAAACACCATATATTTT.

This chain connects TRBV4-1 to TRBJ1-2, with D possibly matching TRBD1 (6 bases). The V gene lost 0 bases and the J gene lost 4 bases, with 12 bases spanning the gap. The germline gives CDR1 MGHRA, CDR2 YSYEKL. CDR3 length: 15 residues. The chain's CDR3 is CASSQDSTGTYGYTF. CDR3 DNA: TGCGCCAGCAGCCAAGACTCCACAGGGACCTATGGCTACACCTTC.